The source of this TCR beta chain is a study of shared clonotypes between healthy human individuals. From CD4+ cells came CD45RA+ naive and CD45RA-negative memory subsets. Libraries were prepared by immunoSEQ multiplex PCR; TCRdb keeps only in-frame clonotypes and omits some of them. The repertoire includes over 850,000 clones, around three quarters of them detected once, and 0.5% to 0.65% sits in the top ten. CDR3 length equals 13 residues. The V gene's germline CDR1 is LGHNT and CDR2 FRNRAP. V dropped 3 bases and J dropped 5 bases, with 9 bases sitting between them. The sequence was collected from a man younger than 35 in good health. Some clones in this sample may be carry-over from other donors' samples. Source material: memory CD4+ T cells from PBMCs. Stated subset: CD45RA-negative fraction. This sequence joins TRBV12-5 and TRBJ2-3; D is uncertain. The CDR3 DNA sequence: TGTGCTAGTGGTTTTGGTCAGAGAGATACGCAGTATTTT. Residues: CASGFGQRDTQYF.